The rows below give T cell receptor beta chains drawn from one sample of a study of T cell responses to AZD1222 COVID-19 vaccine. Generated by immunoSEQ multiplex PCR, the TCRdb table keeps only in-frame clones and is missing some. The sample consists of about 86,000 clones, roughly nine tenths of them appearing once. The source was peripheral blood, collected on day 0 of AZD1222 vaccination. The receptors here all came from an adult in good health. CDR3s include the opening cysteine and the closing phenylalanine or tryptophan. D genes are given only for firm matches. The size field is filled for only some rows; it gives once, few, many or a size class.

TRBJ2-7 - TRBV18 - CASSQPGPRKWLEQYF TGTGCCAGCTCACAACCGGGACCCCGCAAGTGGCTGGAGCAGTACTTC
TRBJ2-7 - TRBV15 TRBD2 CATSRELVWTSGSYEQYF TGTGCCACCAGCAGAGAGTTAGTTTGGACTAGCGGGAGCTACGAGCAGTACTTC
TRBJ2-6 - TRBV5-1 - CASSLGSSGANVLTF TGCGCCAGCAGCTTGGGATCGTCTGGGGCCAACGTCCTGACTTTC
TRBJ1-2 - TRBV7-9 TRBD1 CASSPGSQGAFGYTF TGTGCCAGCAGCCCCGGAAGCCAGGGGGCTTTCGGCTACACCTTC
TRBJ2-1 - TRBV7-9 TRBD2 CASTIGLEVFNEQFF TGTGCCAGCACGATTGGACTAGAGGTCTTCAATGAGCAGTTCTTC
TRBJ2-5 - TRBV5-1 - CASSLGIDSPRRETQYF TGCGCCAGCAGCTTGGGCATCGACTCCCCCAGGCGAGAGACCCAGTACTTC
TRBJ2-3 - TRBV18 - CASSPLRSTDTQYF TGTGCCAGCTCACCACTCCGCTCCACAGATACGCAGTATTTT
TRBJ1-3 - TRBV6-1 - CASSERGISGNTIYF TGTGCCAGCAGTGAACGAGGGATCTCTGGAAACACCATATATTTT
TRBJ2-7 - TRBV9 - CASSVGVGNYEQYF TGTGCCAGCAGCGTAGGGGTCGGAAACTACGAGCAGTACTTC
TRBJ1-5 - TRBV19 TRBD1 CASSIDRDRGLMGNQPQHF TGTGCCAGTAGTATCGACCGGGACAGGGGGCTTATGGGCAATCAGCCCCAGCATTTT
TRBJ1-2 - TRBV13 - CASVRLGTNYGYTF TGTGCCAGCGTCCGGCTAGGAACTAACTATGGCTACACCTTC
TRBJ2-6 - TRBV28 TRBD1 CASSPPGTGASLSGANVLTF TGTGCCAGCAGTCCCCCCGGGACAGGGGCTTCTCTCTCTGGGGCCAACGTCCTGACTTTC
TRBJ2-7 - TRBV7-9 - CASSVGDFLLDEQYF TGTGCCAGCAGCGTTGGGGACTTCCTCCTAGACGAGCAGTACTTC
TRBJ1-3 - TRBV2 - CASSGTASGNTIYF TGTGCCAGCAGTGGAACAGCCTCTGGAAACACCATATATTTT
TRBJ2-3 - TRBV6-5 TRBD2 CASKGTSGFSDTQYF TGTGCCAGCAAGGGGACTAGCGGGTTTTCAGATACGCAGTATTTT
TRBJ2-1 once TRBV24-1 - CATSDPRDPFSLKGQFF TGTGCCACCAGTGACCCCCGGGACCCTTTTTCCCTCAAGGGGCAGTTCTTC